This T cell receptor (beta chain) appears in the sequencing data of a study of response to subunit inactivated influenza vaccine listed by TCRdb under 2018. As for the study more broadly: To follow how T cells responded to a trivalent subunit inactivated influenza vaccine, the researchers relied on deep quantitative profiling of the T cell receptor repertoire.

This clonotype was picked up many times. No cognate antigen has been identified for it. The input lacks base qualities; no much larger clone sits a single base away. Receptor amplification or capture employed RT-PCR. The reads were generated on an Illumina HiSeq 2500. TCRdb's own reprocessing of the public reads used fastp at Q25 and MiXCR and kept productive beta chains. Rows merge per CDR3 protein into single entries with the most common DNA and genes. For this sample there are around 790,000 distinct CDR3 sequences; approximately 22% appear just once. More than 8.5% of the sample lies in the top ten. Findings and caveats that apply to the study as a whole: It was suggested by the authors that each seasonal influenza vaccination may recruit only a limited number of new T cells.

The germline V gene encodes CDR1 LGHNA and CDR2 YSLEER. Trimmed from V: 0 bases; trimmed from J: 8 bases; junction bases lacking a gene match: 7. The CDR3 spans 16 residues, from the cysteine through the phenylalanine. The DNA shown is the 48-base CDR3, in frame from base 1. The sequence joins TRBV4-3 to TRBJ2-1, and 10 junctional nucleotides match TRBD1. The source was PBMCs from blood, collected roughly 5 days after vaccination. This sequence was found in a man aged 50 or older who received an inactivated influenza vaccine. Donor details come from another sample of the same person, matched by shared clones. The sequenced DNA is TGCGCCAGCAGCCAAGATGACAGGGGGCTTGGGGATGAGCAGTTCTTC. It is translated as CASSQDDRGLGDEQFF.